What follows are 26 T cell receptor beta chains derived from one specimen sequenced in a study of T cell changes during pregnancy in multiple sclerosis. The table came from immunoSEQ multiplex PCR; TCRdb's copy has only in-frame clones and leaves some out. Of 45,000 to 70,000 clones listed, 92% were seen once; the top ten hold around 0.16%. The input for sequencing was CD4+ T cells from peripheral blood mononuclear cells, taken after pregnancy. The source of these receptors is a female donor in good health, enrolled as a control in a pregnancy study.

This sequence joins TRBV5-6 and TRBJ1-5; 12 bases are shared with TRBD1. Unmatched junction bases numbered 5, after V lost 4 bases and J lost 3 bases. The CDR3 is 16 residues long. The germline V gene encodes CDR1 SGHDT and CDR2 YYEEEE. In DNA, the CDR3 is TGTGCCAGCAGCCCAGGGACAGGGGGCACCAATCAGCCCCAGCATTTT. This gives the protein CASSPGTGGTNQPQHF.

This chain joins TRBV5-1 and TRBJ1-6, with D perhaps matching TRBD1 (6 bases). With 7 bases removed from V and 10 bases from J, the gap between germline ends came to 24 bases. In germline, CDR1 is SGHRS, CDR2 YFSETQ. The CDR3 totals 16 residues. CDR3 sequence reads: CASRRGGQKARSPLHF. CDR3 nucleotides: TGCGCCAGCCGGCGGGGGGGGCAAAAGGCACGCTCACCCCTCCACTTT.

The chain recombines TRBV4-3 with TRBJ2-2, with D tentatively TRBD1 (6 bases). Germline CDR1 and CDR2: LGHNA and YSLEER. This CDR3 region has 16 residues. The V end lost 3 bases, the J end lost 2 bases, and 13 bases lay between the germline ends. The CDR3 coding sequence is TGCGCCAGCAGCCAGGGTAGACAGGTCAACACCGGGGAGCTGTTTTTT. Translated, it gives CASSQGRQVNTGELFF.

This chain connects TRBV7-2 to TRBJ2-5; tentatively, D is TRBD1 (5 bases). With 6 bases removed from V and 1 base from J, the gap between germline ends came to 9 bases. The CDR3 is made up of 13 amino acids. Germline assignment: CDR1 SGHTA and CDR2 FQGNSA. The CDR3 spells CASRTALQETQYF. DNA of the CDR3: TGTGCCAGCAGGACAGCCCTCCAAGAGACCCAGTACTTC. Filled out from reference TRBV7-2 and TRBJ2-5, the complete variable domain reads GAGVSQSPSNKVTEKGKDVELRCDPISGHTALYWYRQSLGQGLEFLIYFQGNSAPDKSGLPSDRFSAERTGGSVSTLTIQRTQQEDSAVYLCASRTALQETQYFGPGTRLLVL.

The DNA of the CDR3 is TGTGCCAGCAGCTCCGGTACGGGAATCCACTCTGGAAACACCATATATTTT. This sequence encodes CASSSGTGIHSGNTIYF. J is TRBJ1-3 and V is TRBV7-9; D ambiguous. Germline CDR1 SEHNR, CDR2 FQNEAQ (reference sequence). CDR3 length: 17 amino acids. V lost 4 bases and J lost 0, with 16 bases in between.

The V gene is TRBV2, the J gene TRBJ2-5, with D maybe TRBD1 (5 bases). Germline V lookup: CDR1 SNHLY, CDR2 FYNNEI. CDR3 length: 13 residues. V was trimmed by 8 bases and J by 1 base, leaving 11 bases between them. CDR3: CASSAGRQETQYF. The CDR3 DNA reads TGTGCCAGCTCGGCAGGGCGCCAAGAGACCCAGTACTTC. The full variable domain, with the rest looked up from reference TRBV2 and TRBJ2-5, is EPEVTQTPSHQVTQMGQEVILRCVPISNHLYFYWYRQILGQKVEFLVSFYNNEISEKSEIFDDQFSVERPDGSNFTLKIRSTKLEDSAMYFCASSAGRQETQYFGPGTRLLVL.

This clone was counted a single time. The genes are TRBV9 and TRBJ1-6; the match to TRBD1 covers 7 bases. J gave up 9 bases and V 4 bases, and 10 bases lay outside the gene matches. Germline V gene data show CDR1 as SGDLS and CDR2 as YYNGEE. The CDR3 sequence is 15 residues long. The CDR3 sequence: CASSPRQGFPSPLHF. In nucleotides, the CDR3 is TGTGCCAGCAGCCCGCGACAGGGATTCCCTTCACCCCTCCACTTT.

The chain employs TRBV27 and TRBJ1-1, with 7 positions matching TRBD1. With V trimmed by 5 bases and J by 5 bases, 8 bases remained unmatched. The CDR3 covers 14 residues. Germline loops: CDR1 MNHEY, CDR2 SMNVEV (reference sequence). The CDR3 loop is CASSPKQGRTEAFF. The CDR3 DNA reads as TGTGCCAGCAGTCCTAAACAGGGGAGGACTGAAGCTTTCTTT.

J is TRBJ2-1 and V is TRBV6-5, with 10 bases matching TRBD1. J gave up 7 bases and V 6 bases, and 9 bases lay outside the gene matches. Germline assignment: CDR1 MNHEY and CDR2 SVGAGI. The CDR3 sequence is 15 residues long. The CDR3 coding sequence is TGTGCCAGCAGGCTAGACAGGGGGCGATTTAATGAGCAGTTCTTC. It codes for CASRLDRGRFNEQFF.

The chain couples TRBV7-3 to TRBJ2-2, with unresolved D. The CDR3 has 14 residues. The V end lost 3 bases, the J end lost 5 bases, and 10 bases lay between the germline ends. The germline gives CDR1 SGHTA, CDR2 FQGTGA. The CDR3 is CASSLISRTGELFF. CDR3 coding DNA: TGTGCCAGCAGCTTGATTAGCCGAACCGGGGAGCTGTTTTTT.

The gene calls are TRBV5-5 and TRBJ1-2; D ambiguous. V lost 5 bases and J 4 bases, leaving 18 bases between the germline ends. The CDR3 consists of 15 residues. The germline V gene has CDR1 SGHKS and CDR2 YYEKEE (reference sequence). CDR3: CASREGFGDGYGYTF. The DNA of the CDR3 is TGTGCCAGCAGGGAGGGCTTCGGAGACGGCTATGGCTACACCTTC. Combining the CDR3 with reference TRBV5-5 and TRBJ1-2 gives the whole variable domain DAGVTQSPTHLIKTRGQQVTLRCSPISGHKSVSWYQQVLGQGPQFIFQYYEKEERGRGNFPDRFSARQFPNYSSELNVNALLLGDSALYLCASREGFGDGYGYTFGSGTRLTVV.

As DNA, the CDR3 is TGTGCCAGCAGCTTAGGCCGACAGTATGGTCAGCCCCAGCATTTT. It codes for CASSLGRQYGQPQHF. The V and J genes are TRBV7-2 and TRBJ1-5, with D tentatively TRBD1 (5 bases). The V end was cut by 1 base, the J end by 6 bases, with 13 bases between. This CDR3 comprises 15 residues. CDR1 is SGHTA, CDR2 FQGNSA, per germline.

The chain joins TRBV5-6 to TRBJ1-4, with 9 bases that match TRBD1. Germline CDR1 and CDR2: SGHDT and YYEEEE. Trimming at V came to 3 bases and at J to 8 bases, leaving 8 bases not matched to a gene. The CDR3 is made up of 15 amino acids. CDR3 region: CASSYRTGVGEKLFF. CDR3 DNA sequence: TGTGCCAGCAGCTACCGGACAGGGGTGGGGGAAAAACTGTTTTTT. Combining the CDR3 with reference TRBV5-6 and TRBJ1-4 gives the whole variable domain DAGVTQSPTHLIKTRGQQVTLRCSPKSGHDTVSWYQQALGQGPQFIFQYYEEEERQRGNFPDRFSGHQFPNYSSELNVNALLLGDSALYLCASSYRTGVGEKLFFGSGTQLSVL.

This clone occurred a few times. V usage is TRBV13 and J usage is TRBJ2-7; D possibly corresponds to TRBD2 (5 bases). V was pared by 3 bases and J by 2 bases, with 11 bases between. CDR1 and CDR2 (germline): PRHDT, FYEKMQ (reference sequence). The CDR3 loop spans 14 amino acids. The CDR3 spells CASSFPPGTYEQYF. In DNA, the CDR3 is TGTGCCAGCAGCTTTCCCCCGGGAACCTACGAGCAGTACTTC.

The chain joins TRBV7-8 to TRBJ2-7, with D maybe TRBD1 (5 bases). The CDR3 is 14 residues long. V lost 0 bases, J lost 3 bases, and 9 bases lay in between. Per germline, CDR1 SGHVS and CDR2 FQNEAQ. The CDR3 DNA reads TGTGCCAGCAGCTTAGCAGGGGTGAACTACGAGCAGTACTTC. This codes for CASSLAGVNYEQYF.

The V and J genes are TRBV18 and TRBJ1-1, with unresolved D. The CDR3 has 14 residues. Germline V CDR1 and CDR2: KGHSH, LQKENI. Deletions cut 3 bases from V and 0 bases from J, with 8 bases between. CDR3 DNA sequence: TGTGCCAGCTCACCTCGCCAGATGAACACTGAAGCTTTCTTT. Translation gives CASSPRQMNTEAFF.

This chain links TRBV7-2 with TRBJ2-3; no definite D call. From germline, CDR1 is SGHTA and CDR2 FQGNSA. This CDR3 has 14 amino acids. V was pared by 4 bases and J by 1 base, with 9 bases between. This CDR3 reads CASSSSTGTDTQYF. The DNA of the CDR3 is TGTGCCAGCAGCTCTAGTACTGGCACAGATACGCAGTATTTT. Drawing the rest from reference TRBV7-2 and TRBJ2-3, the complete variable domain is GAGVSQSPSNKVTEKGKDVELRCDPISGHTALYWYRQSLGQGLEFLIYFQGNSAPDKSGLPSDRFSAERTGGSVSTLTIQRTQQEDSAVYLCASSSSTGTDTQYFGPGTRLTVL.

In DNA, the CDR3 is TGTGCCAGCAGCTCCAGGGTAAAGAGTGGGAACACTGAAGCTTTCTTT. Translated, it gives CASSSRVKSGNTEAFF. The V and J genes are TRBV13 and TRBJ1-1; D is possibly TRBD1 (5 bases). Germline V gives CDR1 PRHDT, CDR2 FYEKMQ (reference sequence). CDR3 length equals 16 residues. V was cut by 4 bases and J by 1 base, with 16 bases left in between.

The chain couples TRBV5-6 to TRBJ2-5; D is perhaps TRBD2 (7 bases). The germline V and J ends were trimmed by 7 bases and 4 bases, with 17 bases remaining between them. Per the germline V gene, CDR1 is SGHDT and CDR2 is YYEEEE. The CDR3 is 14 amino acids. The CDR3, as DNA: TGTGCCAGCGAGACAAGGGGGGGCAGAGAGACCCAGTACTTC. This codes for CASETRGGRETQYF.

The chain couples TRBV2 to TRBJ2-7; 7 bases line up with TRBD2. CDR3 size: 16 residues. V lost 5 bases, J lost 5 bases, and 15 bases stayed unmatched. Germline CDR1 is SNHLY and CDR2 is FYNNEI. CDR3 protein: CASSFSGDPVKNEQYF. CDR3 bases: TGTGCCAGCAGTTTCAGCGGGGACCCTGTGAAGAACGAGCAGTACTTC.

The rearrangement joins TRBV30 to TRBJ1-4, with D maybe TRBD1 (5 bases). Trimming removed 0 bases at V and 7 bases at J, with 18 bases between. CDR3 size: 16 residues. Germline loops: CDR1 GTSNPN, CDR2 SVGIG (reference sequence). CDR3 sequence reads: CAWSVPRRRVGEKLFF. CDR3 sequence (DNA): TGTGCCTGGAGTGTACCCAGGCGCAGGGTAGGTGAAAAACTGTTTTTT.

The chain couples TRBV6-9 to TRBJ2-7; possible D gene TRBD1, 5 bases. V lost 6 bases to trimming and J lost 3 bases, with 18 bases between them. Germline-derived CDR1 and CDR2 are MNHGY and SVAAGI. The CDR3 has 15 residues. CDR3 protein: CASRRIRTLSYEQYF. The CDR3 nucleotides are TGTGCCAGCAGGAGGATTCGGACACTAAGCTACGAGCAGTACTTC.

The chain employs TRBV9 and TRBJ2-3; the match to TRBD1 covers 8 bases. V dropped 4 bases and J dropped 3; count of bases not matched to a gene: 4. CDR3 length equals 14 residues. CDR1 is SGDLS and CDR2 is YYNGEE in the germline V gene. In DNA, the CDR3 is TGTGCCAGCAGCCTAAGGACAGGGACAGATACGCAGTATTTT. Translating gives CASSLRTGTDTQYF.

The CDR3 here is CASRTDNSPLHF. The CDR3, as DNA: TGTGCCAGCAGAACAGATAATTCACCCCTCCACTTT. This chain joins TRBV2 and TRBJ1-6; the D is unclear. Germline V lookup: CDR1 SNHLY, CDR2 FYNNEI. The length of the CDR3 is 12 residues. Trimming took off 6 bases at V and 5 bases at J, with 5 bases between the two ends.

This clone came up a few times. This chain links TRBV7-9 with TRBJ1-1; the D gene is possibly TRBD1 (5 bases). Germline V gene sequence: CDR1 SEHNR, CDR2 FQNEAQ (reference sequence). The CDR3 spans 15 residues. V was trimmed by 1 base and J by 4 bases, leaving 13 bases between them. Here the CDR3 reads CASSLGVGRVTEAFF. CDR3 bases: TGTGCCAGCAGCTTAGGGGTTGGCAGGGTCACTGAAGCTTTCTTT.

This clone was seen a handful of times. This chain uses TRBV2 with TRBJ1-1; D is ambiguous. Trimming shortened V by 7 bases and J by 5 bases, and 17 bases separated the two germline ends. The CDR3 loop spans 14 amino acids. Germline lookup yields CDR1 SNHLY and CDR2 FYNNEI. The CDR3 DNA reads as TGTGCCAGCACGTTCTCCGGAGGCTCGACTGAAGCTTTCTTT. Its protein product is CASTFSGGSTEAFF.